Listed below are T cell receptor beta chains from one sample, sequenced in a study of vaccination effects on CD4 cells after COVID-19. Only in-frame clones appear in the TCRdb table, and some are missing; sequencing was by immunoSEQ multiplex PCR. In the table there are about 66,000 clones, 72% of which are singletons. For these receptors, no antigen is known. This sample comprised CD4+ T cells from PBMCs cultured without peptide, obtained before COVID-19 vaccination. All receptors come from a human donor who had a prior SARS-CoV-2 infection. Both conserved end residues are trimmed from each CDR3. Each record gives: D gene, V gene, CDR3 protein. A D gene is named only where the DNA matches it firmly.

>NA|TRBV7-3
ASSFGSGPTDTQY
>TRBD1|TRBV2
ASIRTGSNYGYT
>NA|TRBV3-1/TRBV3-2
ASSFFTREQF
>NA|TRBV30
AWTPLGIQETQY
>TRBD1|TRBV28
ASSNRGLGNQPQH
>TRBD1|TRBV19
ASSIRSPGQGNYEQY
>NA|TRBV12-3/TRBV12-4
ASSPIYTEAF
>TRBD1|TRBV5-1
ASSLVPQGASYGYT
>NA|TRBV29-1
SVKVQSYEQY
>NA|TRBV6-1
ASSEPGGHSNEQF
>NA|TRBV6-5
ASSYSPATDTQY
>NA|TRBV5-6
ASSLVRGLLNTEAF
>TRBD2|TRBV10-3
AISNSGRGTDTQY
>TRBD1|TRBV27
ASSLETGGAGNEQF
>TRBD1|TRBV5-4
ASSLPDRVSEQF
>TRBD2|TRBV5-1
ASSLVAGVAETQY
>TRBD1|TRBV5-1
ASSGGQGIPGNTIY
>NA|TRBV5-1
ASSFIPNNEQF
>TRBD1|TRBV6-2/TRBV6-3
ASSYFLGGTNTEAF
>NA|TRBV11-2
ASSLLASVY
>NA|TRBV18
ASSPDGSTDTQY
>TRBD1|TRBV5-1
ASSLVGTGNTGELF